This T cell receptor beta chain emerged from a study of breast tumors, draining lymph nodes, adjacent tissues. Findings and limits, study-wide: Data fit most tumor T cells coming from lymph node, expanding in tumor. Tumors had less TCR diversity than lymph nodes, more than nontumor tissue.

MiXCR was run by TCRdb on the multiplex PCR reads, yielding one entry per CDR3 protein. The sample records around 130,000 distinct CDR3 sequences, 32% being singletons. Breast cancer patients provided tissue from their axillary draining lymph nodes. In this sample, this clonotype turned up many times. Its antigen is not known. This CDR3 has 16 residues. Germline V gene sequence: CDR1 SEHNR, CDR2 FQNEAQ (reference sequence). With 0 bases clipped from V and 3 bases from J, the junction kept 6 bases outside the gene matches. V is TRBV7-9 and J is TRBJ2-3, with TRBD2 matching over 7 bases. This clonotype was sampled from a female donor with breast cancer. Some clones in this sample may be carry-over from other donors' samples. Sequenced input: axillary lymph node tissue. CDR3 protein: CASSLAGGGQTDTQYF. The CDR3 region has the DNA TGTGCCAGCAGCTTAGCGGGGGGGGGTCAGACAGATACGCAGTATTTT.